What follows are 5 T cell receptor beta chains derived from one specimen sequenced in a study of blood T cell repertoires in COVID-19. The method was immunoSEQ multiplex PCR; TCRdb's version includes in-frame clones alone and lacks a portion of them. Of around 140,000 clones in the sample, about 90% are singletons; the top ten hold around 1.7%. Specimen: peripheral blood. The origin of the receptors is a woman aged 45 to 65 with acute or convalescent COVID-19.

The chain joins TRBV6-5 to TRBJ2-3; D is unclear. The CDR3 has 14 amino acids. V dropped 5 bases and J dropped 4 bases, with 13 bases sitting between them. Germline V gene data show CDR1 as MNHEY and CDR2 as SVGAGI. The CDR3 loop is CASSPLLASDTQYF. The CDR3 DNA reads as TGTGCCAGCAGTCCCCTCTTAGCCTCAGATACGCAGTATTTT.

The V gene is TRBV9, the J gene TRBJ1-1, with D possibly matching TRBD1 (6 bases). The CDR3 covers 14 residues. Germline assignment: CDR1 SGDLS and CDR2 YYNGEE. Trimming stripped 3 bases from V and 1 base from J, with 10 bases between. CDR3 DNA sequence: TGTGCCAGCAGCGCGGGACACAAGAACACTGAAGCTTTCTTT. This gives the protein CASSAGHKNTEAFF. Full variable domain (rest looked up from reference TRBV9 and TRBJ1-1): DSGVTQTPKHLITATGQRVTLRCSPRSGDLSVYWYQQSLDQGLQFLIQYYNGEERAKGNILERFSAQQFPDLHSELNLSSLELGDSALYFCASSAGHKNTEAFFGQGTRLTVV.

This clone is labeled as medium-sized (0.01 to 0.1%). This chain links TRBV27 with TRBJ2-1, with TRBD2 identical over 8 bases. V was pared by 10 bases and J by 8 bases, with 13 bases of the junction left unmatched. This CDR3 is 14 amino acids long. CDR1 is MNHEY, CDR2 SMNVEV, per germline (reference sequence). CDR3 sequence reads: CATGRASGWDEQFF. The CDR3 bases are TGTGCCACCGGGAGGGCTAGCGGGTGGGATGAGCAGTTCTTC.

J is TRBJ2-1 and V is TRBV27; the D gene is possibly TRBD2 (7 bases). The CDR3 runs 15 residues. From germline, CDR1 is MNHEY and CDR2 SMNVEV (reference sequence). V was trimmed by 6 bases and J by 9 bases, leaving 21 bases between them. CDR3 coding DNA: TGTGCCAGCAGCCCTCGGGGGGCGCCGGTAGGTGAGCAGTTCTTC. It is translated as CASSPRGAPVGEQFF.

CDR3 bases: TGTGCCAGCAGCCCGGGACTGCTCGGCTACACCTTC. Its translation is CASSPGLLGYTF. The rearrangement uses TRBV7-9 and TRBJ1-2, with D perhaps matching TRBD1 (5 bases). The length of the CDR3 is 12 residues. Trimming left V 5 bases short and J 8 bases short, with 12 bases between. The germline gives CDR1 SEHNR, CDR2 FQNEAQ (reference sequence).